A single TCR beta chain is shown here with its context. The antigen is undetermined. The data were produced by immunoSEQ multiplex PCR, yet TCRdb's version contains in-frame clones alone and is incomplete. This repertoire shows approximately 17,000 clones, around nine tenths found once; its top ten account for 2% to 2.5%. With 2 bases removed from V and 6 bases from J, the gap between germline ends came to 11 bases. The CDR3 length is 13 residues. Germline V gene data show CDR1 as SGHRS and CDR2 as YFSETQ. This sample was taken from a study of chemoradiotherapy in HPV16-positive cancers. At the level of the study: Candidate HPV-specific T-cell clones and common TCR motifs came from functional assays in a couple of HPV16-positive patients. Points from the study as a whole: Only a couple of HPV16-positive patients supplied the functional HPV-specificity definition.

The chain couples TRBV5-1 to TRBJ1-2, with a possible D match to TRBD1 (6 bases). The sequences come from blood, collected from a patient who underwent chemoradiotherapy. This receptor was identified in a human donor with HPV-associated anogenital cancer. The CDR3 region has the DNA TGCGCCAGCAGCTTATTCCAGGGGAATGGCTACACCTTC. This sequence encodes CASSLFQGNGYTF. Drawing the rest from reference TRBV5-1 and TRBJ1-2, the complete variable domain is KAGVTQTPRYLIKTRGQQVTLSCSPISGHRSVSWYQQTPGQGLQFLFEYFSETQRNKGNFPGRFSGRQFSNSRSEMNVSTLELGDSALYLCASSLFQGNGYTFGSGTRLTVV.